Listed below are T cell receptor beta chains from one sample, sequenced in a study of blood T cell repertoires in COVID-19. TCRdb keeps only in-frame clones here, not all; method: immunoSEQ multiplex PCR. Of over 80,000 clones listed, 86% were seen once; the top ten hold approximately 10%. The sequenced material came from peripheral blood. These TCRs come from a man in his fifties or sixties with acute or convalescent COVID-19. Each CDR3 is given with its conserved first and last residue. A D gene is named only where the DNA matches it firmly. Size tells how often a clone was seen (once, few, many) or the class of an expanded clone, and some rows leave it out.

TRBV9	TRBJ2-7	TRBD1	-	TGTGCCAGCAGCCCGACAGGGGAGGCCTCCTACGAGCAGTACTTC	CASSPTGEASYEQYF
TRBV4-2	TRBJ2-7	-	-	TGTGCCAGCAGCCAAGAGCTAGCAACCTACGAGCAGTACTTC	CASSQELATYEQYF
TRBV19	TRBJ2-6	-	-	TGTGCCAGTAGTTCCGCAGGGGTGACTGCTTCTGGGGCCAACGTCCTGACTTTC	CASSSAGVTASGANVLTF
TRBV27	TRBJ2-7	TRBD1	-	TGTGCCAGCAGCTTGTACGGGACAGGGAGATACGAGCAGTACTTC	CASSLYGTGRYEQYF
TRBV19	TRBJ1-2	-	-	TGTGCCAGCCAGCTATTACAGGGAGCCTATGGCTACACCTTC	CASQLLQGAYGYTF
TRBV2	TRBJ1-5	TRBD1	-	TGTGCCAGCAGGGATTCGACAGGGGAACAGCCCCAGCATTTT	CASRDSTGEQPQHF
TRBV20-1	TRBJ1-5	TRBD1	-	TGCAGTGCTAGTTTAGGGACAGGCAGGTCAAGTCAGCCCCAGCATTTT	CSASLGTGRSSQPQHF
TRBV19	TRBJ1-1	-	-	TGTGCCAGTAGTCAGGCGGGGGGCCCAGCTTTCTTT	CASSQAGGPAFF
TRBV12-5	TRBJ1-2	-	-	TGTGCTAGTGGTTTGTCAGGGTATGGCTACACCTTC	CASGLSGYGYTF
TRBV5-4	TRBJ2-3	TRBD2	-	TGTGCCAGCAGCTCGGGACTAGCGGGAGTGGGGGGTCTAGATACGCAGTATTTT	CASSSGLAGVGGLDTQYF
TRBV28	TRBJ1-4	-	-	TGTGCCAGCAGTTTACCCCCAGCAACTAATGAAAAACTGTTTTTT	CASSLPPATNEKLFF
TRBV12-3/TRBV12-4	TRBJ1-5	-	-	TGTGCCAGCAGTTTGGCTAGCAATCAGCCCCAGCATTTT	CASSLASNQPQHF
TRBV10-3	TRBJ2-7	-	-	TGTGCCATCAGTGAGTCCAGGGGGACTCACTACGGCGAGCAGTACTTC	CAISESRGTHYGEQYF
TRBV3-1/TRBV3-2	TRBJ1-2	TRBD1	-	TGTGCCAGCAGCCAAACGGACAGGGGGTCTGGCTACACCTTC	CASSQTDRGSGYTF
TRBV7-8	TRBJ1-2	TRBD1	-	TGTGCCAGCAGCTTAGCTGGGACAGGGGCCTATGGCTACACCTTC	CASSLAGTGAYGYTF
TRBV12-3/TRBV12-4	TRBJ1-1	-	few	TGTGCCAGCAGTTTATGGGCGAACACTGAAGCTTTCTTT	CASSLWANTEAFF
TRBV6-5	TRBJ1-1	-	-	TGTGCCAGCAGTTACGAGATCGGCACTGAAGCTTTCTTT	CASSYEIGTEAFF
TRBV3-1/TRBV3-2	TRBJ2-1	-	-	TGTGCCAGCAGCCAATGGTCCCAAAACACTGAGCAGTTCTTC	CASSQWSQNTEQFF
TRBV6-5	TRBJ1-1	-	-	TGTGCCAGCGCCCTGATTGACATGAACACTGAAGCTTTCTTT	CASALIDMNTEAFF
TRBV25-1	TRBJ2-4	-	-	TGTGCCAGCAGTGCCTCCCGGGCGGGGCGTGGGAACATTCAGTACTTC	CASSASRAGRGNIQYF
TRBV2	TRBJ2-4	TRBD2	-	TGTGCCAGCAGTGAAGGACTAGCGGGAGCCAAAAACATTCAGTACTTC	CASSEGLAGAKNIQYF
TRBV14	TRBJ2-7	-	-	TGTGCCAGCAGCCTCTGGCAGGCCCCACGGGAGCAGTACTTC	CASSLWQAPREQYF
TRBV19	TRBJ1-2	TRBD1	once	TGTGCCAGTAACCCTTACAGGGGCCTTAACTATGGCTACACCTTC	CASNPYRGLNYGYTF
TRBV7-2	TRBJ1-1	-	-	TGTGCCAGCAGCTTACGGTCGGGGAACACTGAAGCTTTCTTT	CASSLRSGNTEAFF
TRBV5-3	TRBJ1-6	TRBD1	-	TGTGCCAGAAGCTTGGACTCCCGCGGGACAGGGGCTCAATCACCCCTCCACTTT	CARSLDSRGTGAQSPLHF
TRBV19	TRBJ2-3	TRBD2	-	TGTGCCAGTAGTACCCGACTAGCTGGAGATACGCAGTATTTT	CASSTRLAGDTQYF
TRBV29-1	TRBJ2-7	-	-	TGCAGCGTCCATGACATGTCCTACGAGCAGTACTTC	CSVHDMSYEQYF
TRBV11-2	TRBJ2-7	TRBD1	-	TGTGCCAGCAGCTTGAGGAGACAGGGGGCCTACGAGCAGTACTTC	CASSLRRQGAYEQYF
TRBV7-9	TRBJ1-2	-	-	TGTGCCAGCAGCTTAGCTCTCGGAGCAGAGGTTGGCTACACCTTC	CASSLALGAEVGYTF
TRBV9	TRBJ2-2	TRBD1	-	TGTGCCAGCAGCGCCCTAGACAGGGGGCGTCTCGGGCGGGAGCTGTTTTTT	CASSALDRGRLGRELFF
TRBV18	TRBJ1-2	-	-	TGTGCCAGCTCACCACTCTACACGGACACCCATGGCTACACCTTC	CASSPLYTDTHGYTF
TRBV15	TRBJ1-5	TRBD1	-	TGTGCCACCCAATACAGGGGGCGAGGAGGCAATCAGCCCCAGCATTTT	CATQYRGRGGNQPQHF
TRBV18	TRBJ1-1	TRBD1	-	TGTGCCAGCTCAGGACAGGGCCGTGGCGCTGAAGCTTTCTTT	CASSGQGRGAEAFF
TRBV11-2	TRBJ2-1	TRBD1	few	TGTGCCAGCAGCTCCACGACAGGGGCCTACAATGAGCAGTTCTTC	CASSSTTGAYNEQFF
TRBV5-1	TRBJ2-7	-	-	TGCGCCAGCAGCTTGGGTAGGGGAATCACGTACGAGCAGTACTTC	CASSLGRGITYEQYF
TRBV4-2	TRBJ2-1	-	-	TGTGCCAGCAGCCGAGGCCTAGCTGAATTGAATGAGCAGTTCTTC	CASSRGLAELNEQFF
TRBV29-1	TRBJ1-4	-	-	TGCAGCGGGCAGGGATTTGGAGAAAAACTGTTTTTT	CSGQGFGEKLFF
TRBV2	TRBJ2-1	TRBD2	-	TGTGCCAGCACCTCGGGGCGGGAGGGCTACGGGAGTGAGCAGTTCTTC	CASTSGREGYGSEQFF
TRBV29-1	TRBJ2-2	TRBD1	-	TGCAGCGTTAGGACAGGGAACACCGGGGAGCTGTTTTTT	CSVRTGNTGELFF
TRBV9	TRBJ1-1	TRBD1	-	TGTGCCAGCACCCCCGTGACAGGGATGAACACTGAAGCTTTCTTT	CASTPVTGMNTEAFF
TRBV18	TRBJ2-7	-	once	TGTGCCAGCCAGAACGGGAGATCCTACGAGCAGTACTTC	CASQNGRSYEQYF
TRBV27	TRBJ2-7	TRBD2	-	TGTGCCAGCAGGACTAGCGGGAGGACCTACGAGCAGTACTTC	CASRTSGRTYEQYF
TRBV2	TRBJ1-5	-	-	TGTGCCAGCAGTGGACGGGGAGCGAGTCAGCCCCAGCATTTT	CASSGRGASQPQHF